A single sample is the source of the 11 T cell receptor beta chains below, sequenced in a study of T-cell reconstitution after alpha-beta-depleted transplantation in children. Study conclusions and caveats: The main origin of T-cell counts and diversity one year after transplant was newly produced T cells.

The TCRbeta library incorporated unique molecular identifiers. A single record per CDR3 protein comes from TCRdb applying MiXCR to the PCR reads. The sample includes 250,000 to 300,000 distinct CDR3 sequences, approximately 7.3% of them seen just once. For these receptors, no antigen is known. The sequencing here drew on peripheral blood, taken 360 days after TCRalphabeta/CD19-depleted stem cell transplant. These receptors all stem from a female patient aged 2 to 10 who had a stem cell transplant for Fanconi anemia, so the T cells may come from the graft donor.

This clonotype came up many times. DNA for the CDR3: TGTGCCAGCAGCTTTAAACCGATGACAGGGGGCGTTGAAGCTTTCTTT. It translates to CASSFKPMTGGVEAFF. The genes are TRBV7-6 and TRBJ1-1; TRBD1 matches at 10 bases. Trimming at V came to 3 bases and at J to 7 bases, leaving 11 bases not matched to a gene. The germline gives CDR1 SGHVS, CDR2 FNYEAQ. CDR3 length equals 16 residues.

This clonotype has ten or more counts. This sequence joins TRBV2 and TRBJ2-7, with TRBD2 matching over 14 bases. The junction had 1 base not matched to a gene; V was cut back by 5 bases and J by 4 bases. The CDR3 runs to 14 residues. Germline values: CDR1 SNHLY, CDR2 FYNNEI. The CDR3 loop is CASSWTSGGYEQYF. CDR3 DNA: TGTGCCAGCAGTTGGACTAGCGGGGGGTACGAGCAGTACTTC.

In this sample, this clonotype turned up many times. V is TRBV29-1 and J is TRBJ2-1; D may match TRBD1 or TRBD2 (5 bases each). CDR1 and CDR2 (germline): SQVTM, ANQGSEA. The CDR3 is 12 amino acids. With 2 bases removed from V and 7 bases from J, the gap between germline ends came to 9 bases. The CDR3, as DNA: TGCAGCGTTGAATTCAGGGAGAATGAGCAGTTCTTC. It codes for CSVEFRENEQFF.

The table lists this clonotype with a few counts. The chain recombines TRBV20-1 with TRBJ2-1, with 16 bases lining up with TRBD2. V shed 5 bases, J shed 9 bases, and the junction held 7 bases outside the gene matches. The CDR3 sequence is 15 residues long. Germline V CDR1 and CDR2: DFQATT, SNEGSKA (reference sequence). The CDR3 sequence is CSALGTSGGASEQFF. The CDR3 bases are TGCAGTGCTCTGGGGACTAGCGGGGGGGCAAGTGAGCAGTTCTTC.

This clonotype was recorded at least ten times. The V call is TRBV20-1, the J call TRBJ2-7, with D possibly being TRBD1 (5 bases). The CDR3 loop spans 13 amino acids. CDR1 is DFQATT, CDR2 SNEGSKA, per germline (reference sequence). Deletions cut 3 bases from V and 0 bases from J, with 9 bases between. The chain's CDR3 is CSASPDSSYEQYF. DNA of the CDR3: TGCAGTGCTAGTCCCGACAGCTCCTACGAGCAGTACTTC.

This chain uses TRBV25-1 with TRBJ2-1; 10 positions match TRBD2. V shed 3 bases, J shed 5 bases, and the junction held 7 bases outside the gene matches. From germline, CDR1 is MGHDK and CDR2 SYGVNS. This CDR3 comprises 16 residues. The CDR3 loop is CASSDRGLAGDNEQFF. The DNA of the CDR3 is TGTGCCAGCAGTGACAGGGGGCTAGCGGGAGACAATGAGCAGTTCTTC.

This clonotype occurred many times. The chain recombines TRBV7-9 with TRBJ2-3; D not resolved. Looked up from germline, CDR1 is SEHNR and CDR2 is FQNEAQ (reference sequence). The V end was cut by 5 bases, the J end by 6 bases, with 9 bases between. CDR3 length equals 12 residues. The chain's CDR3 is CASSVLTDTQYF. In DNA, the CDR3 is TGTGCCAGCAGCGTATTGACTGATACGCAGTATTTT.

The V gene is TRBV20-1, the J gene TRBJ1-2; D remains ambiguous. The CDR3 extends over 14 amino acids. Germline V gene lookup returns CDR1 DFQATT and CDR2 SNEGSKA (reference sequence). The ends were cut back, 0 bases at V and 0 bases at J, with 8 bases in the middle. The chain's CDR3 is CSARDRRANYGYTF. The DNA for the CDR3 is TGCAGTGCTAGAGATAGACGGGCTAACTATGGCTACACCTTC.

This clonotype was counted ten times or more. This rearrangement joins TRBV12-3 or TRBV12-4 to TRBJ1-1; tentatively, D is TRBD1 (6 bases). Trimming shortened V by 1 base and J by 3 bases, and 6 bases separated the two germline ends. The CDR3 is made up of 13 amino acids. The CDR3 DNA reads as TGTGCCAGCAGTTTAGGACAGGACACTGAAGCTTTCTTT. Its translation is CASSLGQDTEAFF.

This clonotype was counted at least ten times. J is TRBJ2-2 and V is TRBV11-2; 12 positions agree with TRBD2. The CDR3 spans 19 residues. Germline CDR1 SGHAT, CDR2 FQNNGV. Germline trimming cut 2 bases from V and 5 bases from J; bases unmatched to any gene: 12. CDR3 nucleotide sequence: TGTGCCAGCAGCTTAAATCTTCTAGCGGGGGGGCGATCTACCGGGGAGCTGTTTTTT. This translates into CASSLNLLAGGRSTGELFF. The full variable domain, rest sourced from reference TRBV11-2 and TRBJ2-2, is EAGVAQSPRYKIIEKRQSVAFWCNPISGHATLYWYQQILGQGPKLLIQFQNNGVVDDSQLPKDRFSAERLKGVDSTLKIQPAKLEDSAVYLCASSLNLLAGGRSTGELFFGEGSRLTVL.

At least ten counts were recorded for this clonotype. The rearrangement joins TRBV7-7 to TRBJ1-3, with D uncertain. The CDR3 spans 17 residues. CDR1 is SSHAT and CDR2 is FNYEAQ in the germline V gene (reference sequence). The germline V and J ends were trimmed by 1 base and 0 bases, with 13 bases remaining between them. CDR3 DNA sequence: TGTGCCAGCAGCTTAGGGCAGTCGCCGAGCTCTGGAAACACCATATATTTT. It translates to CASSLGQSPSSGNTIYF.